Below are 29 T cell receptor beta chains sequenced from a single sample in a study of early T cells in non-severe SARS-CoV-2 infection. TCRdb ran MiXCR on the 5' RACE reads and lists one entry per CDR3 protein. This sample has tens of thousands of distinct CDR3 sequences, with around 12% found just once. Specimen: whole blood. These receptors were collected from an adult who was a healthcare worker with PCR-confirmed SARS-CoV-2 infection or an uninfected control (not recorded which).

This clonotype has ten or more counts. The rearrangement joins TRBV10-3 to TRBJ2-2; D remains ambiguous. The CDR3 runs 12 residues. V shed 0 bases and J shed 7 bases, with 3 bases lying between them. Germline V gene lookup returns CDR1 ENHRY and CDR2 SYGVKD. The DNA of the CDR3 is TGTGCCATCAGTGAGTCGGACGGGGAGCTGTTTTTT. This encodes CAISESDGELFF.

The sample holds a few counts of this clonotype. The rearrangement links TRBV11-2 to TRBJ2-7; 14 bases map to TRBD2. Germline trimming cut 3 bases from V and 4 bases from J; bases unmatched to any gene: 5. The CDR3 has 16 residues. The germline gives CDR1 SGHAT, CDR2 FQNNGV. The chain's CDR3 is CASSLGLAGEGYEQYF. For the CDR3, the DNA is TGTGCCAGCAGCTTGGGACTAGCGGGAGAGGGATACGAGCAGTACTTC.

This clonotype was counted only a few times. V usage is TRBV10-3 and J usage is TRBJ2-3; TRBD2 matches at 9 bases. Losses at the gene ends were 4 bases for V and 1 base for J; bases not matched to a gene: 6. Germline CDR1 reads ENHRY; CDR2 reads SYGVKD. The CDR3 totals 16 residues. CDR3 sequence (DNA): TGTGCCATCAGTGTCGCCGGGACTAGCCGCACAGATACGCAGTATTTT. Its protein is CAISVAGTSRTDTQYF.

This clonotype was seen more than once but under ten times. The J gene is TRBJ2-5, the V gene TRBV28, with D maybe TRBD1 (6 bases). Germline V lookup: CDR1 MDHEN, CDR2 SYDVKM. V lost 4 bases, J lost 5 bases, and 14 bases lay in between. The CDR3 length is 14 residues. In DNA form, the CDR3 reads TGTGCCAGCAGTTCAGGGGTTTCAGGGGAGACCCAGTACTTC. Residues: CASSSGVSGETQYF.

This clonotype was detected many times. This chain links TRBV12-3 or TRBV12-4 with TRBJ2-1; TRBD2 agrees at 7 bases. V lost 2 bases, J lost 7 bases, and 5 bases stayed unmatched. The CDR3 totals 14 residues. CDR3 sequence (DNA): TGTGCCAGCAGTTTACTAGCGGCCCCTAATGAGCAGTTCTTC. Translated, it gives CASSLLAAPNEQFF.

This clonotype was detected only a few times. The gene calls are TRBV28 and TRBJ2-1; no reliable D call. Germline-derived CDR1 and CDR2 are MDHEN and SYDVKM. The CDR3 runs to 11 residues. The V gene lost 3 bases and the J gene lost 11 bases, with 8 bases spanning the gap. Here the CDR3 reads CASSFILKQFF. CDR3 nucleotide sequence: TGTGCCAGCAGTTTTATACTGAAGCAGTTCTTC. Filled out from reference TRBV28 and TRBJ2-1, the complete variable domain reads DVKVTQSSRYLVKRTGEKVFLECVQDMDHENMFWYRQDPGLGLRLIYFSYDVKMKEKGDIPEGYSVSREKKERFSLILESASTNQTSMYLCASSFILKQFFGPGTRLTVL.

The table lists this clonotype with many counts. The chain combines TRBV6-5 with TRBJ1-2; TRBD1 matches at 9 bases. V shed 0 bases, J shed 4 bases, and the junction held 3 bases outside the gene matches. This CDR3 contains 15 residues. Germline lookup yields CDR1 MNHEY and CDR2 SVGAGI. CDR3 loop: CASSYSWGQGYGYTF. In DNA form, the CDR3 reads TGTGCCAGCAGTTACTCGTGGGGACAGGGCTATGGCTACACCTTC.

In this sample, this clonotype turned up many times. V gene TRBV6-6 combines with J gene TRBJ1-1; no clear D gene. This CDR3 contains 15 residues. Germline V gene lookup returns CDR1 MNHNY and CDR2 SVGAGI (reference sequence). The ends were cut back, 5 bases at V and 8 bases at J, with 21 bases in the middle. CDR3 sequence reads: CASSGYPGPNNEAFF. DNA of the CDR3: TGTGCCAGCAGTGGCTACCCCGGACCGAACAACGAAGCTTTCTTT.

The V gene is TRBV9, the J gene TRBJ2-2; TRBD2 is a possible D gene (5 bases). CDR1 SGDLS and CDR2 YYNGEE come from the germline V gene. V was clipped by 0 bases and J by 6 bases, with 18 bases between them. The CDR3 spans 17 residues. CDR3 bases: TGTGCCAGCAGCGTAGACCCCAGAGGGTTTGAGGCCGGGGAGCTGTTTTTT. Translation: CASSVDPRGFEAGELFF.

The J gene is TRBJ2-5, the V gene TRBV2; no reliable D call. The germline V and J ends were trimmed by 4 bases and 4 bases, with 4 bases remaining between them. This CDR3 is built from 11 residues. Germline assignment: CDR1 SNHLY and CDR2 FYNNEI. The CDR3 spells CASSAIETQYF. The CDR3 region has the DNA TGTGCCAGCAGTGCCATAGAGACCCAGTACTTC.

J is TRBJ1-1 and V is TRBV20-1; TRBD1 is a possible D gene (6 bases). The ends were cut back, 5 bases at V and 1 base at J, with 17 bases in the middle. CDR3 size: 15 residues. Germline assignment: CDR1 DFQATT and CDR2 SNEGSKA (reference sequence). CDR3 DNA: TGCAGTGCTCCCAAAGGGGGAATCGGGAACACTGAAGCTTTCTTT. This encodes CSAPKGGIGNTEAFF.

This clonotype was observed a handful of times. The CDR3 nucleotides read TGTGCCAGCAGTTTAGGACAGGGGTTCAGGCAGCCCCAGCATTTT. Translated: CASSLGQGFRQPQHF. This chain joins TRBV28 and TRBJ1-5, with 9 bases identical to TRBD1. The CDR3 runs 15 residues. J was trimmed by 7 bases and V by 2 bases; bases with no gene match: 6. In germline, CDR1 is MDHEN, CDR2 SYDVKM.

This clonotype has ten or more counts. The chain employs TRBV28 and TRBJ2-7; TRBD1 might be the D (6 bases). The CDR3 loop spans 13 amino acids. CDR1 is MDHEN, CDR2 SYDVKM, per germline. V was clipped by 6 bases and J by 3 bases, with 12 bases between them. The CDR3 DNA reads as TGTGCCAGCAGGTCTCGACAGGACTACGAGCAGTACTTC. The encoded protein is CASRSRQDYEQYF.

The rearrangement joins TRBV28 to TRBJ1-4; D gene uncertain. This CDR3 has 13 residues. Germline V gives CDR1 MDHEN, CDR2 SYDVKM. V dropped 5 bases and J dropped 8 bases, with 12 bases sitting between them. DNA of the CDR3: TGTGCCAGCAGTATCCCCCTTGGAGAAAAACTGTTTTTT. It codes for CASSIPLGEKLFF.

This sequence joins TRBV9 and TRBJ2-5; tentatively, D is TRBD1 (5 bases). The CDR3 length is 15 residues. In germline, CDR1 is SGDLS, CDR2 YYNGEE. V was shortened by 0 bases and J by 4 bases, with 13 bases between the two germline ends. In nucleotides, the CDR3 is TGTGCCAGCAGCGTAGATCAGGGAACGGGAGAGACCCAGTACTTC. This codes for CASSVDQGTGETQYF.

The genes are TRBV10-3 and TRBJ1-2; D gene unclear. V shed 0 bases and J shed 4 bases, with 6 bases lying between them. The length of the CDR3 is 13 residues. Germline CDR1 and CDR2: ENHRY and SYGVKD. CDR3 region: CAISESGFYGYTF. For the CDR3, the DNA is TGTGCCATCAGTGAGTCGGGGTTCTATGGCTACACCTTC.

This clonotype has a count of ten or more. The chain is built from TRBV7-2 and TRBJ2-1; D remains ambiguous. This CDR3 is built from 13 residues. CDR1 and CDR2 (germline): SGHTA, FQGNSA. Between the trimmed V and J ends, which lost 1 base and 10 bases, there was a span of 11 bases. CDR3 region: CASSLVKAVEQFF. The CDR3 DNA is TGTGCCAGCAGCTTAGTTAAGGCCGTCGAGCAGTTCTTC.

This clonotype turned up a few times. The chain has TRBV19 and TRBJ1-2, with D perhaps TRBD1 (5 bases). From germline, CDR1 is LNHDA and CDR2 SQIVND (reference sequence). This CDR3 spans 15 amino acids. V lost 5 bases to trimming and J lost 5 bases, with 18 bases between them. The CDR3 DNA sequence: TGTGCCAGTAGTCCCCGGGACGCATGGTTGTATGGCTACACCTTC. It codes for CASSPRDAWLYGYTF.

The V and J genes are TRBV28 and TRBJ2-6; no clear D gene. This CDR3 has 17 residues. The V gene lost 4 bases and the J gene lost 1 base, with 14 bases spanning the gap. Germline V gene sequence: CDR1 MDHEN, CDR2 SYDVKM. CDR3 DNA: TGTGCCAGCAGTTCAGAAAGCATAGGGTCTGGGGCCAACGTCCTGACTTTC. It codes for CASSSESIGSGANVLTF.

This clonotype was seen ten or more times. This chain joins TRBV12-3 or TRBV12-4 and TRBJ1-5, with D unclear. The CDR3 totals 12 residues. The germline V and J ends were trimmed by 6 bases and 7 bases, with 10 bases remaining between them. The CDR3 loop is CASSIGKQPQHF. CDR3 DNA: TGTGCCAGCAGCATTGGTAAACAGCCCCAGCATTTT.

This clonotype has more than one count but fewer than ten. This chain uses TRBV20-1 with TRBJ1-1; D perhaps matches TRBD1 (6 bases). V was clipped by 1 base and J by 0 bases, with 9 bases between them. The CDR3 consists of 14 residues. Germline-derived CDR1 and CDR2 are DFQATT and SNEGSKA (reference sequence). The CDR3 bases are TGCAGTGCTAGAGTCGGGGACATGAACACTGAAGCTTTCTTT. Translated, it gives CSARVGDMNTEAFF.

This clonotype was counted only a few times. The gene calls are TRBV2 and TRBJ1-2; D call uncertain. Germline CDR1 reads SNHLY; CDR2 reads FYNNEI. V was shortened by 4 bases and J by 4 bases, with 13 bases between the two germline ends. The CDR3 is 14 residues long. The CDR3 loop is CASSATEAIYGYTF. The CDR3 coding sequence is TGTGCCAGCAGTGCAACAGAAGCCATCTATGGCTACACCTTC.

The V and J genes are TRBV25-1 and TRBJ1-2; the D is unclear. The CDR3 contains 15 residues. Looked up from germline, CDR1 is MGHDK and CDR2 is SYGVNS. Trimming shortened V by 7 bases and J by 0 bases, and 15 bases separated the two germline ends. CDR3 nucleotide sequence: TGTGCCAGCACCGGTTACGGAACTTCTAACTATGGCTACACCTTC. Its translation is CASTGYGTSNYGYTF.

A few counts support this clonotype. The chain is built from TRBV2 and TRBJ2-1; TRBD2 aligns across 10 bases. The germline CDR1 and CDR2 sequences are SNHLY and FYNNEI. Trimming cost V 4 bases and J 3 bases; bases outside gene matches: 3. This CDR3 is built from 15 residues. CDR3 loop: CASSARLAGYNEQFF. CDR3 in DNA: TGTGCCAGCAGTGCGAGACTAGCGGGCTACAATGAGCAGTTCTTC.

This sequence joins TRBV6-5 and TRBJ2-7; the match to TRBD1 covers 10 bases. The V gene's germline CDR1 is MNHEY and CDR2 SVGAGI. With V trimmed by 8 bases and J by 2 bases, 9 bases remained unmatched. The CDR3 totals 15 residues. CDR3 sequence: CASGETGTGAYEQYF. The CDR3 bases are TGTGCCAGCGGGGAGACCGGGACAGGGGCCTACGAGCAGTACTTC.

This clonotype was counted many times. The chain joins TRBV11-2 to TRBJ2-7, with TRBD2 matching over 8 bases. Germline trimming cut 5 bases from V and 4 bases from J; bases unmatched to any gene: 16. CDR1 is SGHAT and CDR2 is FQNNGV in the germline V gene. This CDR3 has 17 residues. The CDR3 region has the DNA TGTGCCAGCAGCCGTAATCGGCGAGCGGGAGAAGGTTACGAGCAGTACTTC. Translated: CASSRNRRAGEGYEQYF.

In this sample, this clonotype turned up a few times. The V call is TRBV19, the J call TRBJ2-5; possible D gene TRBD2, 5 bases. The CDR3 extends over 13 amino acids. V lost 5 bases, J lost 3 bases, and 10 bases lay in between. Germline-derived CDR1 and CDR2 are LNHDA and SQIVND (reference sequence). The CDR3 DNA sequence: TGTGCCAGTAGTCGCGGGCTGGAAGAGACCCAGTACTTC. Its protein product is CASSRGLEETQYF.

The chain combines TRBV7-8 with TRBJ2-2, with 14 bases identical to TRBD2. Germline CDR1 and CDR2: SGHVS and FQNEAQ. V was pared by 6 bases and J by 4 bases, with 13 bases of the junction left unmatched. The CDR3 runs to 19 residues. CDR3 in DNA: TGTGCCAGCAGGGATCCGGGACTAGCGGGAGTACGGATCACCGGGGAGCTGTTTTTT. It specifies CASRDPGLAGVRITGELFF.

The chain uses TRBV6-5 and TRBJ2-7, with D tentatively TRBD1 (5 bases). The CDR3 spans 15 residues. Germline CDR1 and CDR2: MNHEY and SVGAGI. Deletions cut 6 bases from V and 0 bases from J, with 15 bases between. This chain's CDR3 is CASSNLDGHSYEQYF. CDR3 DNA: TGTGCCAGCAGCAACCTTGACGGACACTCCTACGAGCAGTACTTC.